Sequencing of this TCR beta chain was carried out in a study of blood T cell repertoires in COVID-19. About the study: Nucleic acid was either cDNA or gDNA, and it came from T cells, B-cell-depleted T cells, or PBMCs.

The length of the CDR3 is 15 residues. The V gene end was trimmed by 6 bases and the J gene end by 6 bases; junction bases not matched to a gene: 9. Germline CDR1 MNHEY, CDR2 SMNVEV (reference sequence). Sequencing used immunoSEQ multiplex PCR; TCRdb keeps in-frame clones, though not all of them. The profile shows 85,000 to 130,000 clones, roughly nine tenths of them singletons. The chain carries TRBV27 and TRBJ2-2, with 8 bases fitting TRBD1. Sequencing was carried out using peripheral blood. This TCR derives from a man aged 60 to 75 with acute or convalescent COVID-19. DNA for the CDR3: TGTGCCAGCAGCCGAACCCAGGGGGCTGCCGGGGAGCTGTTTTTT. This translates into CASSRTQGAAGELFF.